These 5 T cell receptor beta chains were sequenced from one sample in a study of low-dose radiotherapy and immunotherapy resistance in tumors (dated by TCRdb to the early 2020s). Instrument used: Illumina HiSeq 2500. Superscript III and a set of TRAV- and TRBV-specific primers were used to synthesize first-strand cDNA, so that both TCRalpha and TCRbeta chains were covered. TCRs were amplified for 15 to 20 PCR cycles with Phusion, using a constant-region primer paired with the adapter attached to the V primers. Using fastp at Q25 and MiXCR, TCRdb reprocessed the public reads and kept productive beta chains. Entries are consolidated by CDR3 protein sequence, retaining the most common genes and DNA. In this sample the table shows 35,000 to 50,000 distinct CDR3 sequences, around 30% of which occur a single time. The top ten hold less than 4% of the sample. The sample's time point, from its label and the paper: before trial treatment.

This specimen was PBMCs, taken before treatment. Receptors were obtained from a male donor with gallbladder cancer.

The CDR3 is CASSASGLDGYTF. For the CDR3, the DNA is TGCGCCAGCAGCGCCTCCGGATTGGATGGCTACACCTTC. J is TRBJ1-2 and V is TRBV5-1; D call uncertain. Germline CDR1 SGHRS, CDR2 YFSETQ. V lost 4 bases and J lost 6, with 13 bases in between. This CDR3 contains 13 residues.

This clonotype is deemed medium-sized. CDR3 sequence: CASCSNQPQHF. CDR3 nucleotides: TGTGCCAGCTGTTCGAATCAGCCCCAGCATTTT. The V call is TRBV28, the J call TRBJ1-5; D not certain. Germline V lookup: CDR1 MDHEN, CDR2 SYDVKM. The CDR3 length is 11 residues. V lost 8 bases to trimming and J lost 4 bases, with 6 bases between them. The variable domain in full, with the rest retrieved from reference TRBV28 and TRBJ1-5, is DVKVTQSSRYLVKRTGEKVFLECVQDMDHENMFWYRQDPGLGLRLIYFSYDVKMKEKGDIPEGYSVSREKKERFSLILESASTNQTSMYLCASCSNQPQHFGDGTRLSIL.

In the case of this clonotype: Since a far larger clone is one base different, this is likely a read error. The chain carries TRBV5-5 and TRBJ2-1; D might be TRBD1 (7 bases). V was cut by 6 bases and J by 10 bases, with 17 bases left in between. Germline V CDR1 and CDR2: SGHKS, YYEKEE (reference sequence). This CDR3 region has 13 residues. The CDR3 DNA sequence: TGTGCCAGCACCATCCCAGGGGGGCACGAGCAGTTCTTC. It yields the protein CASTIPGGHEQFF.

A word on this clonotype: A single base separates this from a much larger clone, so it may be a read error. The CDR3 coding sequence is TGTGCCAGCAGCTTAGGATGGTGGGGGAACACTGAAGCTTTCTTT. As protein: CASSLGWWGNTEAFF. J is TRBJ1-1 and V is TRBV5-8; D is ambiguous. The CDR3 sequence is 15 residues long. CDR1 and CDR2 from the germline V gene are SGHTS and YDEGEE. V was pared by 2 bases and J by 1 base, with 12 bases between.

The J gene is TRBJ2-2, the V gene TRBV7-4, with D possibly being TRBD1 or TRBD2 (5 bases each). Trimming removed 0 bases from V and 3 bases from J, with 8 bases in between. Germline CDR1 is SGHVT and CDR2 is SQSDAQ. The CDR3 length is 15 residues. The CDR3, as DNA: TGTGCCAGCAGCTTAGCGGGGGACCACACCGGGGAGCTGTTTTTT. Translating it yields CASSLAGDHTGELFF.